Sequencing of this T cell receptor (beta chain) was carried out in a study of siplizumab effects on memory and regulatory T cells. Study outcomes and limitations: Apparently more diverse than memory cells, naive T cells also seemed major alloresponse contributors. For siplizumab cultures, the suppressive function of their proliferating Tregs was not confirmed.

With V trimmed by 9 bases and J by 9 bases, 14 bases remained unmatched. This CDR3 has 14 amino acids. From germline, CDR1 is LNHDA and CDR2 SQIVND (reference sequence). On this clone itself: The antigen remains undetermined.

The repertoire was sequenced with immunoSEQ multiplex PCR; TCRdb's copy has only in-frame clones and lacks some. The profile covers 57,000 or so clones, with around three quarters appearing a single time and less than 0.55% taken by the ten largest. This clonotype originated in a human donor in good health. Sequencing input: memory CD4+ T cells sorted from blood. This chain connects TRBV19 to TRBJ2-1; 7 bases align to TRBD1. CDR3 sequence (DNA): TGTGCCAGGATCGACAGGGTAATTGGGGGTGAGCAGTTCTTC. Amino acids: CARIDRVIGGEQFF.